This TCR beta chain stems from a study of T cell clonotyping in hematopoietic cell transplantation. Notes on the study in general: Pathologically expanded recipient clonotypes increased progressively from day 30 to day 180 as diversity fell. No sorting was done, leaving CD4 and CD8 contributions mixed. Higher Inverse Simpson Index values in graft donor and pretransplant recipient predicted broader posttransplant TCR diversity.

The germline V gene encodes CDR1 SGHNT and CDR2 YENEEA. The CDR3 contains 14 residues. Trimming pared 2 bases from V and 6 bases from J, leaving 8 bases between. A word on this clone: Its antigen is undetermined.

This table comes from immunoSEQ multiplex PCR, and its TCRdb copy is limited to in-frame clones, with some not included. There are about 16,000 clones in the sample; 85% to 90% occur only once, and 2.7% lies in the top ten. The V call is TRBV11-3, the J call TRBJ1-6; D not resolved. This receptor was obtained from a middle-aged man in good health. Some clones in this sample may be carry-over from other donors' samples. The sample comprised peripheral blood mononuclear cells. The CDR3 is CASSLRAPNSPLHF. The CDR3 bases are TGTGCCAGCAGCTTAAGGGCCCCTAATTCACCCCTCCACTTT. Filled out from reference TRBV11-3 and TRBJ1-6, the complete variable domain reads EAGVVQSPRYKIIEKKQPVAFWCNPISGHNTLYWYLQNLGQGPELLIRYENEEAVDDSQLPKDRFSAERLKGVDSTLKIQPAELGDSAVYLCASSLRAPNSPLHFGNGTRLTVT.